One T cell receptor beta chain is described in this entry. Antigen: not known. The sample is drawn from a study of early T cells in non-severe SARS-CoV-2 infection. Findings and limits, study-wide: Private and CD4 specificities were missed by VDJdb matching, which favored anti-spike CD8 responses.

The germline V gene has CDR1 SGHAT and CDR2 FQNNGV. This CDR3 contains 20 residues. The germline V and J ends were trimmed by 5 bases and 7 bases, with 30 bases remaining between them. Individual cDNA molecules received unique molecular identifiers. In TCRdb, the 5' RACE reads were re-called with MiXCR into one record per CDR3 protein. The sample has tens of thousands of distinct CDR3 sequences; around 13% are singletons. The sample comprised whole blood. The receptor comes from an adult who was a healthcare worker with PCR-confirmed SARS-CoV-2 infection or an uninfected control (not recorded which). This sequence joins TRBV11-2 and TRBJ1-6; perhaps TRBD1 as D (6 bases). CDR3: CASSPDELSWGGEENSPLHF. The CDR3 DNA reads TGTGCCAGCAGCCCCGATGAGTTGTCTTGGGGGGGCGAAGAGAATTCACCCCTCCACTTT.